This entry lists 2 T cell receptor beta chains sequenced from one sample in a study of blood T cell repertoires in COVID-19. Sequencing was performed with immunoSEQ multiplex PCR; in TCRdb, only in-frame clones are kept and a portion is missing. Of fewer than 350,000 clones in the sample, about 89% were seen once. Input material: PBMCs or T cells enriched from blood (not recorded which). The origin of the receptors is a man in his sixties who had recovered from COVID-19.

This clone has just one count. This rearrangement joins TRBV19 to TRBJ2-1; 10 bases are shared with TRBD2. V shed 6 bases and J 9 bases; nucleotides not matched to a gene: 11. Germline CDR1 LNHDA, CDR2 SQIVND (reference sequence). The CDR3 is made up of 15 amino acids. The CDR3 nucleotides read TGTGCCAGTAGCCCTAGCGGGAGTAAGTACGGTGAGCAGTTCTTC. Protein product: CASSPSGSKYGEQFF. The whole variable domain, filled in from reference TRBV19 and TRBJ2-1, reads DGGITQSPKYLFRKEGQNVTLSCEQNLNHDAMYWYRQDPGQGLRLIYYSQIVNDFQKGDIAEGYSVSREKKESFPLTVTSAQKNPTAFYLCASSPSGSKYGEQFFGPGTRLTVL.

The genes are TRBV28 and TRBJ1-5; D gene uncertain. Trimming took 2 bases from V and 0 from J, leaving 20 bases between them. The CDR3 runs to 19 residues. The germline CDR1 and CDR2 sequences are MDHEN and SYDVKM. CDR3 bases: TGTGCCAGCAGTTTACCCACCGGCCGGGGAATTGATAGCAATCAGCCCCAGCATTTT. Its translation is CASSLPTGRGIDSNQPQHF.